The count of the clone carrying this TCR beta chain is one. The antigen is not known. Its ends do not fully match the called genes, so a read error is possible. Unique molecular identifiers were incorporated during preparation of the TCRbeta library. TCRdb re-called the PCR reads with MiXCR, one entry per CDR3 protein. The sample lists some 120,000 distinct CDR3 sequences, about 9.5% occurring once. This sample stems from a study of T-cell reconstitution after alpha-beta-depleted transplantation in children. Study-wide findings and caveats: Several hundred expanded graft clones reportedly were the source of alpha-beta T cells about two months after transplant. T-cell counts and diversity were attributed mostly to newly produced T cells one year after transplant. High day-60 TCRbeta diversity in some patients came from surviving recipient T cells and thymic progenitors.

The sample consisted of PBMCs, mostly from graft donor cells, taken 180 days after TCRalphabeta/CD19-depleted stem cell transplant. The TCR comes from a girl less than two years old who had a stem cell transplant for combined immunodeficiency, so the T cells may come from the graft donor.

CDR3 DNA: TGTGCCAGCAGCACCGGGACAGAGAGCGGGAAAATCGTATCCTCCTACAATGAGCAGTTATTC. Protein product: CASSTGTESGKIVSSYNEQLF. The genes are TRBV6-2 or TRBV6-3 and TRBJ2-1; perhaps D is TRBD1 or TRBD2 (7 bases each). The CDR3 consists of 21 residues. CDR1 is MNHEY, CDR2 SVGEGT, per germline.